The following is a T cell receptor (beta chain) sequence with its context. This specimen comes from a study of blood T cell repertoires in COVID-19. Study overall: COVID-19 samples collected from the United States, Italy and Spain covered acute and convalescent phases. From T cells, B-cell-depleted T cells, or PBMCs came the material, which was cDNA or gDNA.

Between the trimmed V and J ends, which lost 3 bases and 7 bases, there was a span of 18 bases. The V gene's germline CDR1 is KGHSH and CDR2 LQKENI. The CDR3 is made up of 15 amino acids. Original processing notes: Scientists estimated how many nucleated cells there were by amplifying reference gene primers. TCRdb keeps only in-frame clones here, not all; method: immunoSEQ multiplex PCR. The DNA was the basis for D and trimming; V, J and clone size are from that table. Seen here are fewer than 25,000 clones, roughly 90% observed once, and the top ten hold approximately 5.8%. This clonotype was obtained from a woman aged 80 or over with active COVID-19. The sequencing input was peripheral blood. This chain connects TRBV18 to TRBJ1-2; D perhaps matches TRBD1 (5 bases). CDR3 sequence reads: CASSPRDSGGFGYTF. Written as DNA, the CDR3 is TGTGCCAGCTCACCTAGGGACTCAGGAGGGTTTGGCTACACCTTC.